This T cell receptor beta chain was sequenced for a study of CD8 T cells in ankylosing spondylitis. This clonotype was seen a few times. TCRdb independently ran MiXCR on the 5' RACE reads; one entry per CDR3 protein. The sample has about 260,000 distinct CDR3 sequences; more than 20% are singletons. Sample: blood, either unsorted or a sorted T cell fraction (not recorded which). This receptor was obtained from a male donor with ankylosing spondylitis or in good health (not recorded which).

The CDR3 here is CASSLVNGPSGYTF. The CDR3 DNA reads as TGTGCCAGCAGCTTAGTTAACGGCCCAAGCGGCTACACCTTC. This chain links TRBV11-3 with TRBJ1-2; the D is unclear. The germline V and J ends were trimmed by 1 base and 8 bases, with 14 bases remaining between them. The germline gives CDR1 SGHNT, CDR2 YENEEA. CDR3 length equals 14 residues. The whole variable domain, filled in from reference TRBV11-3 and TRBJ1-2, reads EAGVVQSPRYKIIEKKQPVAFWCNPISGHNTLYWYLQNLGQGPELLIRYENEEAVDDSQLPKDRFSAERLKGVDSTLKIQPAELGDSAVYLCASSLVNGPSGYTFGSGTRLTVV.